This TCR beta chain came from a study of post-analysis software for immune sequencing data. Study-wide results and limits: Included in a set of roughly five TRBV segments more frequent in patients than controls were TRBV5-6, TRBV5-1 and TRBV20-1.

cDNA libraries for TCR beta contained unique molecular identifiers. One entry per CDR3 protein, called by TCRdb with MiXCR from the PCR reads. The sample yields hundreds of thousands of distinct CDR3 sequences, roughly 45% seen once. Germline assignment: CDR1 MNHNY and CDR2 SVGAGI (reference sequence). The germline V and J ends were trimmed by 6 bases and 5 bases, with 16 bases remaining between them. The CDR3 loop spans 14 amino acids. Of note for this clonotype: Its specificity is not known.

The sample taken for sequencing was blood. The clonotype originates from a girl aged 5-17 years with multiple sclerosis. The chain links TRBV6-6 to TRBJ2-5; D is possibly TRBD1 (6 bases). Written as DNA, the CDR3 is TGTGCCAGCAGCTACAACAGGGAGCCGGAGACCCAGTACTTC. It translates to CASSYNREPETQYF.